Listed below are T cell receptor beta chains from one sample, sequenced in a study of radiation and T cells in renal cell carcinoma. Measured with immunoSEQ multiplex PCR; TCRdb has only the in-frame clones, and not every one. Of 30,000 to 40,000 clones detected, 65% to 85% appear once; the ten largest clones hold around a third. Sequencing used blood, obtained from a patient whose treatment included radiotherapy and nephrectomy. The origin of the receptors is a man aged 60 to 69 with renal cell carcinoma. Both conserved end residues are trimmed from each CDR3. A D gene is named only where the DNA matches it firmly.

TRBJ2-1 | TRBD1 | TRBV4-3 | ASSQGQGFEYEQF
TRBJ1-1 | TRBD1 | TRBV6-5 | ASSYLSGGTGAF
TRBJ2-3 | TRBD2 | TRBV10-3 | AISGSAGGPFGTDTQY
TRBJ1-2 | TRBD1 | TRBV9 | ASSREGQGPTYGYT
TRBJ2-7 | TRBD1 | TRBV4-1 | ASSQDSGTGAYEQY
TRBJ1-3 | . | TRBV2 | ASSERGTGLGTIY
TRBJ2-5 | TRBD2 | TRBV10-3 | AISQGLAVMGGETQY
TRBJ2-3 | . | TRBV5-1 | ASSRDGYTDTQY
TRBJ1-1 | . | TRBV6-9 | ASLRGVEAF
TRBJ2-5 | . | TRBV30 | AWSNLQTQY
TRBJ1-5 | . | TRBV7-9 | ASSYGNQGPQH
TRBJ2-2 | . | TRBV25-1 | ASSSGTETGELF
TRBJ1-2 | TRBD1 | TRBV6-5 | ASSYLDQGEGGYT
TRBJ1-1 | . | TRBV4-1 | ASSQSQGLNTEAF
TRBJ2-1 | . | TRBV6-1 | ASSDGPVSYNEQF
TRBJ1-1 | . | TRBV6-6 | ASSSPPTANTEAF
TRBJ2-1 | . | TRBV5-1 | ASSLSPSVNEQF
TRBJ2-5 | . | TRBV2 | ASVDGRSETQY
TRBJ1-5 | TRBD1 | TRBV5-5 | ASSGGTGAVNQPQH
TRBJ1-1 | . | TRBV18 | ASSPVRGSEAF
TRBJ1-1 | . | TRBV7-2 | ASTKALTRTEAF
TRBJ2-1 | TRBD1 | TRBV2 | ASSWDRGGGNEQF
TRBJ2-3 | . | TRBV2 | ASSRGTDTQY
TRBJ2-5 | . | TRBV20-1 | SAYLWETQY
TRBJ1-1 | TRBD1 | TRBV11-2 | ASSPPQGAGTEAF
TRBJ2-3 | TRBD1 | TRBV5-3 | ARRYDRGRRPDTQY
TRBJ1-1 | . | TRBV4-3 | ASSRRGDTEAF
TRBJ2-4 | . | TRBV2 | ASSDGLAKNIQY